In its sample, the clone carrying this T cell receptor beta chain was seen once. The antigen is undetermined. Measured with immunoSEQ multiplex PCR; TCRdb has only the in-frame clones, and not every one. The table has about 550,000 clones, roughly 95% seen once. The CDR3 runs 15 residues. In germline, CDR1 is KGHSH, CDR2 LQKENI. The germline V and J ends were trimmed by 2 bases and 10 bases, with 18 bases remaining between them. This specimen belongs to a study of shared clonotypes between healthy human individuals. Overall study findings and caveats: For naive CD4 cells, roughly 5% of clonotypes were shared across a few donors.

CD45RO-negative CD8 cells positively selected for CCR7 made up the naive population, which excluded terminally differentiated effector memory CD45RA+ cells. The sequenced sample was naive CD8+ T cells sorted from blood. The clonotype originates from a woman aged 25 to 39 in good health. The gene calls are TRBV18 and TRBJ2-1; D is undetermined. CDR3 sequence: CASSPFRVRRSEQFF. The CDR3 DNA reads TGTGCCAGCTCACCATTCCGGGTAAGGAGATCCGAGCAGTTCTTC.